This T cell receptor (beta chain) emerged from a study of CD8+ T cells in alopecia areata listed by TCRdb under 2018. About the full investigation: Treated patients were enrolled in an open-label pilot trial of oral tofacitinib at 5 to 10 mg twice daily for moderate-to-severe alopecia areata. Amplification of TCRbeta CDR3 regions was done by immunoSEQ multiplex PCR using 35 Vbeta forward primers and 13 Jbeta reverse primers. In humans, TCRbeta sequencing was performed on scalp tissue and on sorted CD4+ and CD8+ peripheral blood T cells from healthy controls and from patients with patchy or totalis/universalis alopecia areata. The study used high-throughput TCRbeta sequencing to examine T cell clonal expansion in alopecia areata, in both the C3H/HeJ mouse model and human patients. In treated patients, disease severity was measured using the SALT score, which gives the percentage of scalp surface area affected. Patients stayed on tofacitinib for 6 to 18 months and then had 6 months of follow-up off drug so that delayed response and recurrence could be assessed. RNA came from the PAXgene miRNA kit for fixed scalp, the miRNeasy kit for PBMCs, and the RNeasy kit for mouse skin. Scalp clonality was compared among normal scalp (n=4), patchy alopecia areata scalp (n=8), and alopecia totalis/universalis scalp (n=8). Patients on tofacitinib were biopsied at baseline and after 4 and 24 weeks of treatment, and several of the patients also had a later scalp biopsy. Summary of the overall study and its limitations: With tofacitinib, both scalp clonality and the number of expanded CD8+ clones among the top 100 scalp clones went down significantly. Lesional scalp, especially in alopecia totalis/universalis, showed higher clonality and more expanded CD8+ clones than normal scalp, suggesting antigenic drive. Shared TCR sequences between patients were less evident than in mice, which may be partly attributable to HLA diversity in the patient population. Because the treated cohort was small and had just a single nonresponder, larger studies are needed to establish links between baseline CD8+ expansion and response. During tofacitinib treatment, many expanded lesional clones remained in scalp and blood, and this persistence may partly explain relapse after treatment is stopped. Unlike mouse skin, which is dominated by gammadelta T cells, normal human skin has resident alphabeta T cells that are also sequenced, and this complicates analysis of the scalp TCR repertoire.

This clone showed up just once. This receptor's antigen is unknown. Qualities for individual bases were not recorded, and no much larger clone is one base off. This specimen's time point label, interpreted: 4 weeks on oral tofacitinib. The treatment or condition label here, explained by the study, means: oral pan-JAK inhibitor, 5-10 mg twice daily. Peripheral blood and lesional scalp punch biopsies were obtained from patients with alopecia areata. PBMCs were isolated by density centrifugation and stained for CD3, CD4 and CD8, and CD4+ and CD8+ T cells were sorted on a FACSAria. The method was the immunoSEQ multiplex PCR assay. RNA was extracted from all samples and reverse transcribed into cDNA as template for TCR sequencing. SuperScript III was used for first-strand cDNA synthesis, primed with a 2:1 mix of oligo-dT and random hexamers. A synthetic immune receptor repertoire was used to gauge amplification bias, and whatever bias remained was removed computationally. The study's processing was this. Raw reads were preprocessed to remove errors, and CDR3 was defined by IMGT conventions from the conserved cysteine to phenylalanine. To get clonality, Shannon entropy was normalized by log2 of the number of productive unique TCRs and the result was subtracted from 1. CD4 or CD8 identity of scalp clones was inferred by cross-referencing scalp TCRbeta sequences with sorted blood CD4 and CD8 repertoires. TCRdb retrieved this table from immuneACCESS and kept in-frame rearrangements only. Not all clones are present; in checked studies, unresolved V genes account for under half, and no reason is known for the remainder. That table supplies the V and J calls and clone size; D and trimming were determined from the DNA. Counted in this sample were around 210,000 clones; less than 65% of them appeared once. The ten largest account for more than 3.5% of the sample.

The V end loses 5 bases and the J end loses 2 bases, and a stretch of 12 bases separates them. The germline V gene (reference sequence) gives CDR1 as GTSNPN and CDR2 as SVGIG. The CDR3 runs 13 residues from the cysteine to the phenylalanine. Of all the DNA, just the CDR3 is kept, 39 bases in frame from base 1. The sequence was obtained from a human donor with alopecia areata. The sequences come from CD4+ T cells sorted from blood, collected at week 4, from a patient treated with tofacitinib. Recombination connected TRBV30 to TRBJ2-5; the D gene assignment is perhaps TRBD1 or TRBD2, with each matching 5 bases. The CDR3 loop reads CAWSLGPQETQYF. Here is the DNA: TGTGCCTGGTCCTTGGGACCACAAGAGACCCAGTACTTC.